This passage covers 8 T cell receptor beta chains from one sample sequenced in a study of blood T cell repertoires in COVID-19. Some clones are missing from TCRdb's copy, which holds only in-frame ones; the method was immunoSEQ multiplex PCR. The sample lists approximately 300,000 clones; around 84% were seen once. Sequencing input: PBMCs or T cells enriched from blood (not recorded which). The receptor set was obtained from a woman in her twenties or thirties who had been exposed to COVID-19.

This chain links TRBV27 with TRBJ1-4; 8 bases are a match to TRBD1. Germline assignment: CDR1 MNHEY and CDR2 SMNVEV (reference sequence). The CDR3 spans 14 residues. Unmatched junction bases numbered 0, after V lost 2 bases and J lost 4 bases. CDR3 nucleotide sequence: TGTGCCAGCAGTTTAGACAGGGGTAATGAAAAACTGTTTTTT. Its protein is CASSLDRGNEKLFF.

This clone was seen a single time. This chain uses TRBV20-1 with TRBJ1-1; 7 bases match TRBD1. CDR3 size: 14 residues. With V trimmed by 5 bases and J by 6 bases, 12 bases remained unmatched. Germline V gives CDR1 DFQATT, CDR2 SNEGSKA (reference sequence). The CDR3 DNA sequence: TGCAGTGCTCGTGAGGGGGCGCCCAGGGCTGAAGCTTTCTTT. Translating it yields CSAREGAPRAEAFF.

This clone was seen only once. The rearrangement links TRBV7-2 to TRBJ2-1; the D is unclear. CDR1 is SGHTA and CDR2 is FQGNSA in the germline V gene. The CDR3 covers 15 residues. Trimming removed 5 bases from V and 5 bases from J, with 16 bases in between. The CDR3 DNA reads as TGTGCCAGCAGCCTCGGCCCTCCTGGGCACAATGAGCAGTTCTTC. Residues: CASSLGPPGHNEQFF.

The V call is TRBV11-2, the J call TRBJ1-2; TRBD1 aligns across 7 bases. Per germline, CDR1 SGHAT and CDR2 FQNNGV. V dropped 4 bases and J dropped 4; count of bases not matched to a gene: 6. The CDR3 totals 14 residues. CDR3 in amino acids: CASSSPGGFYGYTF. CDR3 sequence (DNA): TGTGCCAGCAGCTCCCCAGGGGGTTTCTATGGCTACACCTTC.

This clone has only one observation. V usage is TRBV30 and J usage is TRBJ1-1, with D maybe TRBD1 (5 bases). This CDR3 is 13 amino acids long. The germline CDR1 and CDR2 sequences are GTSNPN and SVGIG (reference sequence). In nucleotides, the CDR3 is TGTGCTTATGGGGAGGGGAGGAACACTGAAGCTTTCTTT. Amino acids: CAYGEGRNTEAFF. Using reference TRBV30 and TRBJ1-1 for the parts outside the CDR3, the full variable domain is SQTIHQWPATLVQPVGSPLSLECTVEGTSNPNLYWYRQAAGRGLQLLFYSVGIGQISSEVPQNLSASRPQDRQFILSSKKLLLSDSGFYLCAYGEGRNTEAFFGQGTRLTVV.

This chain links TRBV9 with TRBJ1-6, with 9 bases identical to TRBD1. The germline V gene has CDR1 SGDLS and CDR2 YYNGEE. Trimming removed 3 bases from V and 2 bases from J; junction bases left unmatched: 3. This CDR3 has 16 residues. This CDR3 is CASSAQGAPYNSPLHF. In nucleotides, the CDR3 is TGTGCCAGCAGCGCACAGGGGGCCCCCTATAATTCACCCCTCCACTTT.

The DNA for the CDR3 is TGTGCCTGGAGCGAGGGTAATAATTCACCCCTCCACTTT. Protein: CAWSEGNNSPLHF. The genes are TRBV30 and TRBJ1-6, with D uncertain. Per germline, CDR1 GTSNPN and CDR2 SVGIG (reference sequence). V was shortened by 3 bases and J by 5 bases, with 8 bases between the two germline ends. The CDR3 is 13 residues long.

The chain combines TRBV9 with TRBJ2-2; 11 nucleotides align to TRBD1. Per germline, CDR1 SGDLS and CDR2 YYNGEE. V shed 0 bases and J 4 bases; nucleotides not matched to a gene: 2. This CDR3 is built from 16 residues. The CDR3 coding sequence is TGTGCCAGCAGCGTAGCGGGACAGGGGGGCACCGGGGAGCTGTTTTTT. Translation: CASSVAGQGGTGELFF.